This TCR beta chain was captured by sequencing in a study of tumor and adjacent non-tumor tissue in lung cancer. General study points: Tumor repertoires had a smaller top 100 clone share than normal lung.

The germline CDR1 and CDR2 sequences are MDHEN and SYDVKM. The trim removed 5 bases at V and 4 bases at J, leaving 12 bases unmatched. There are 16 residues in the CDR3. Three rounds of nested PCR, following a modified ARM-PCR protocol, produced the TCRbeta library. TCRdb redid the calling of the multiplex PCR reads with MiXCR, one entry per CDR3 protein. The sample gives approximately 71,000 distinct CDR3 sequences, about 60% of which show up once; just over 20% is in the top ten. No cell sorting was done before RNA was extracted from the tissue. For this clonotype: Its antigen is unknown.

This sequence was found in a man aged 45-65 years with non-small cell lung cancer. The rearrangement uses TRBV28 and TRBJ2-5, with 8 bases fitting TRBD1. Sequencing input: lung tumor tissue. The CDR3 is CASSTPGGSVRETQYF. The CDR3 DNA reads as TGTGCCAGCAGTACTCCAGGGGGCTCGGTAAGAGAGACCCAGTACTTC.